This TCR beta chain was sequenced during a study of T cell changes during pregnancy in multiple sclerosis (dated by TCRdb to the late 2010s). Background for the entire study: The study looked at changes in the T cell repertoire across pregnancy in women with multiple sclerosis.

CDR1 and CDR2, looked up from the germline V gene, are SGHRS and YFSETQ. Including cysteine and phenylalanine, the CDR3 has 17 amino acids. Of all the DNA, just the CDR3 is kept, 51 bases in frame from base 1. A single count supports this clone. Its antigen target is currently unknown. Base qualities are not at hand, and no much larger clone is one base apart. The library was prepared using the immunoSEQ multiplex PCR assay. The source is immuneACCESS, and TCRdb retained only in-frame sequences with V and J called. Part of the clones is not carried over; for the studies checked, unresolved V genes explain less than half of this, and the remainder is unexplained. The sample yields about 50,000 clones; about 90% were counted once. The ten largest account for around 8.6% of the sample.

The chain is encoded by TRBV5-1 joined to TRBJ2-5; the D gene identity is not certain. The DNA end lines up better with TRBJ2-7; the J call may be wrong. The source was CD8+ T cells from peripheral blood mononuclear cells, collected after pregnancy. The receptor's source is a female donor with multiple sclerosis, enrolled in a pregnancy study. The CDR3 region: CASSLGDGVLSSYEQYF. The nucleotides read TGCGCCAGCAGCTTGGGAGACGGAGTACTTAGCTCCTACGAGCAGTACTTC.